This T cell receptor (beta chain) emerged from a study of beta chain features in type 1 diabetes (dated by TCRdb to the late 2010s). About the study as a whole: Mean age, gender distribution, total cell number and subset yield were not different between patients and healthy donors. A total of some 100,000,000 sorted cells were examined across all samples, and the number of cells per subset was strongly correlated with RNA yield. In the study, recently diagnosed type 1 diabetes patients and matched healthy donors were compared on the TCRB repertoires of their sorted circulating CD4+ T cell subsets. Whereas all 30 or so donors provided naive and central memory subsets, regulatory and stem cell-like memory subsets were isolated from just 8 patients and roughly 8 healthy donors.

Overall study outcomes, separate from this receptor: Because cDNA was sequenced instead of genomic DNA, activated cells with high expression could be over-represented, although the groups did not differ in activation or CD3 levels. Shorter templates might have been favored by PCR, but patient and control samples were amplified and corrected together, so both groups would have been affected equally by any skew. HLA sub-analyses involved small numbers of individuals, so any influence of HLA type on TCRB rearrangement remained unresolved. Type 1 diabetes patients showed a moderate but significant shortening of TCRB CDR3 length in all four CD4+ subsets. Fewer insertions and more nucleotide deletions at VDJ recombination sites were observed in patients with type 1 diabetes, implying thymic rearrangement abnormalities. Naive, central memory and regulatory TCRB repertoires appeared to be more alike among patients than among healthy donors.

The entire amount of isolated RNA was reverse transcribed using the High Capacity cDNA Reverse Transcription Kit, so the sequenced TCRB transcripts were expressed ones. Deep immunoSEQ sequencing was applied to naive, central memory and regulatory T cell samples, giving an average of roughly 3.5 million total reads per sample. Sorted cells were lysed in RLT buffer and RNA was extracted with DNase-treated RNeasy Micro or Mini kits, depending on cell number. Each cell subset was processed on its own to prevent cross-contamination, while patient and healthy donor samples were processed together. The immunoSEQ multiplex PCR was used to amplify TCRB sequences from cDNA, generating 87-bp fragments that spanned the CDR3 region. Amplicons were sequenced on the Illumina HiSeq platform. The authors' analysis ran thus. Synthetic template baselines were used to correct PCR bias computationally, reads within Hamming distance 2 were collapsed together, and singletons that could not be merged were discarded. Reads were aligned against IMGT to assign V, D and J genes, CDR3 length and insertions or deletions at six rearrangement sites. Clonotype counts were normalized to sorted cell number within each subset before computing true diversity and Gini coefficients with the tcR R package. Repertoire sharing was quantified using the overlap coefficient calculated on TCRB nucleotide sequences. As a proxy for the pre-selection repertoire, out-of-frame TCRB sequences from naive cells were analyzed. The immuneACCESS repertoire file appears here via TCRdb, limited to in-frame rearrangements. These files lack a portion of the clones; in checked studies, under half of the deficit traces to unresolved V genes, and the cause of the others is not known. Clonal size and the V and J genes are those of that table, whereas D and trimming came from the DNA. The sample table contains 900,000 or so clones; only one count was recorded for 17% of them. The biggest ten clones account for around 0.02% of the sample.

CDR1 is given as SGDLS and CDR2 as YYNGEE, both from the germline V gene. V is clipped by 0 bases and J by 7 bases, and the sequence between their germline boundaries is 7 bases long. From its cysteine to its phenylalanine, the CDR3 spans 13 amino acids. This entry keeps only the CDR3 DNA: 39 bases, framed from base 1. Each donor gave one peripheral blood draw, averaging around 0.11 L, which was collected into heparinised tubes. Using a panel that included CD45RO, CCR7, CD25, CD127, CD95 and CD27, naive, central memory, regulatory and stem cell-like memory CD4+ T cells were sorted on a BD FACSAria II. A purity above 95% was achieved for all sorted populations. Right away, PBMCs were isolated by Lymphoprep density gradient centrifugation and were stained directly, with no culture step. So that batch effects would be minimized, each experiment stained and sorted samples in pairs, pairing one healthy donor with one patient.

Regarding this clone: Its antigen is unknown. No qualities accompany the bases; no much larger clone lies one base away.

The TCR sequence derives from a young woman in good health. The sequence joins TRBV9 to TRBJ2-2; no D gene is confidently identified. What was sequenced was naive CD4+ T cells from blood. The cell subset or site tag for this specimen amounts to: true naive CD4+ T cells. CDR3 reads: CASSVEGNGELFF. The nucleotide sequence is given as TGTGCCAGCAGCGTAGAGGGTAACGGGGAGCTGTTTTTT.